Included here is one TCR beta chain sequence, with context. The data are from a study of shared T cell receptors in the human thymus. With 4 bases removed from V and 9 bases from J, the gap between germline ends came to 25 bases. The germline CDR1 and CDR2 sequences are SGHAT and FQNNGV. The CDR3 is 17 amino acids. TCRdb's copy holds only in-frame clones and misses some; the assay was immunoSEQ multiplex PCR. The sample lists hundreds of thousands of clones, 87% seen once, with roughly 0.0086% in the top ten. The sample also formed part of further work on human thymus T cells. Per that study: Corrective surgery for congenital heart defects was being performed on the healthy Finnish infants who were the donors. Corrective heart surgery yielded resections, and these provided the thymus tissue. In thymic and blood repertoires alike, V and J usage looked biased. The related literature has documented a marked overlap of thymic repertoires among unrelated individuals.

The receptor comes from a boy younger than two with a congenital heart defect. The sample was thymocytes. V and J are TRBV11-2 and TRBJ2-1; D uncertain. For the CDR3, the DNA is TGTGCCAGCAGCTCTCCACCAACTGGCGGTGGAGAGATTGAGCAGTTCTTC. Encoded protein: CASSSPPTGGGEIEQFF.